The next 8 T cell receptor beta chains were all read from a single sample in a study of PD-1 blockade in classical Hodgkin lymphoma. TCRdb keeps only in-frame clones here, not all; method: immunoSEQ multiplex PCR. The sample yields fewer than 40,000 clones, around nine tenths seen once. Time point meaning: newly diagnosed, previously untreated cHL patient sample. Magnetic depletion of unwanted cells isolated CD4+ T cells from thawed PBMCs. Sequencing was performed on CD4+ T cells from blood. These receptors all stem from a human donor with classical Hodgkin lymphoma.

Comments on this clone: Within the sample, other DNA sequences also encode this same CDR3. The rearrangement links TRBV7-9 to TRBJ2-5; D tentatively reads TRBD1 or TRBD2 (5 bases each). Germline CDR1 reads SEHNR; CDR2 reads FQNEAQ (reference sequence). With 0 bases removed from V and 4 bases from J, the gap between germline ends came to 12 bases. The CDR3 covers 15 residues. The CDR3 reads CASSLARSGTETQYF. Written as DNA, the CDR3 is TGTGCCAGCAGCTTAGCGCGGTCAGGGACAGAGACCCAGTACTTC.

The V and J genes are TRBV21-1 and TRBJ1-2. TRBV21-1 is reported as a pseudogene. The CDR3 is 18 residues long. CDR3 sequence (DNA): TGTGCCAGCAGCAAAGACGATGAACAGAGGGGCTTTAACTATGGCTACACCTTC. Translation gives CASSKDDEQRGFNYGYTF.

V usage is TRBV5-1 and J usage is TRBJ2-5; 9 positions match TRBD2. The trim removed 0 bases at V and 0 bases at J, leaving 6 bases unmatched. The CDR3 contains 17 residues. Germline CDR1 and CDR2: SGHRS and YFSETQ. CDR3 DNA sequence: TGCGCCAGCAGCTTGGCGCCTAGCGGGATTAACCAAGAGACCCAGTACTTC. This translates into CASSLAPSGINQETQYF.

This chain joins TRBV5-1 and TRBJ2-1; D remains ambiguous. The CDR3 totals 16 residues. CDR1 is SGHRS, CDR2 YFSETQ, per germline. The V and J ends lost 3 bases and 0 bases respectively, with 13 bases between them. CDR3 nucleotides: TGCGCCAGCAGCTACGCCGTATCGAGCTCCTACAATGAGCAGTTCTTC. This sequence encodes CASSYAVSSSYNEQFF.

V usage is TRBV28 and J usage is TRBJ2-3; TRBD2 matches 12 bases. J lost 0 bases, V lost 4 bases, and 5 bases had no gene match. The CDR3 covers 17 residues. Germline CDR1 reads MDHEN; CDR2 reads SYDVKM. The CDR3 is CASSSPGLAGSTDTQYF. The CDR3 DNA is TGTGCCAGCAGTTCACCGGGACTAGCGGGTAGCACAGATACGCAGTATTTT.

The rearrangement uses TRBV6-5 and TRBJ1-1; D might be TRBD1 (6 bases). CDR1 is MNHEY, CDR2 SVGAGI, per germline. This CDR3 contains 12 residues. Trimming shortened V by 6 bases and J by 8 bases, and 13 bases separated the two germline ends. The CDR3 coding sequence is TGTGCCAGCAGCCACCCACAGGGAGAAGCTTTCTTT. It codes for CASSHPQGEAFF.

As to this clone: The junction differs from germline at one of its ends, possibly a read error. This chain links TRBV3-1 (or the pseudogene TRBV3-2) with TRBJ2-3, with a possible D match to TRBD1 (5 bases). CDR3 length: 9 amino acids. The germline V gene encodes CDR1 LGHDT and CDR2 YNNKEL (reference sequence). The CDR3 spells CASSQTKGF. Here the CDR3 DNA reads TGTGCCAGCAGCCAAACAAAGGGGTTT.

The rearrangement uses TRBV9 and TRBJ2-2, with D possibly TRBD1 on 6 matching bases. Germline values: CDR1 SGDLS, CDR2 YYNGEE. This CDR3 contains 16 residues. The V end lost 2 bases, the J end lost 2 bases, and 13 bases lay between the germline ends. CDR3 sequence reads: CASSVRDTVNTGELFF. DNA for the CDR3: TGTGCCAGCAGCGTCCGGGACACCGTAAACACCGGGGAGCTGTTTTTT.